Following are 23 T cell receptor beta chains from one sample sequenced in a study of blood T cell repertoires in COVID-19. Only in-frame clones appear in the TCRdb table, and some are missing; sequencing was by immunoSEQ multiplex PCR. The top ten hold about 43% of the sample, which has some 70,000 clones, around 83% seen once. Sequencing input: peripheral blood. These receptors came from a man aged 80 or over with acute or convalescent COVID-19.

CDR3 DNA: TGCAGCGTTGACCCTCCCGGGTCTACAACCCTGAGCTCCTACAATGAGCAGTTCTTC. This gives the protein CSVDPPGSTTLSSYNEQFF. The chain joins TRBV29-1 to TRBJ2-1; D is ambiguous. Germline CDR1 SQVTM, CDR2 ANQGSEA. V lost 3 bases and J lost 0, with 24 bases in between. The CDR3 covers 19 residues.

This chain joins TRBV7-9 and TRBJ1-1, with D unresolved. The CDR3 loop spans 15 amino acids. The V and J ends lost 5 bases and 1 base respectively, with 14 bases between them. CDR1 and CDR2 from the germline V gene are SEHNR and FQNEAQ (reference sequence). The CDR3 spells CASSAPWSGNTEAFF. The DNA of the CDR3 is TGTGCCAGCAGCGCTCCCTGGTCAGGGAACACTGAAGCTTTCTTT. Full variable domain (missing parts from reference TRBV7-9 and TRBJ1-1): DTGVSQNPRHKITKRGQNVTFRCDPISEHNRLYWYRQTLGQGPEFLTYFQNEAQLEKSRLLSDRFSAERPKGSFSTLEIQRTEQGDSAMYLCASSAPWSGNTEAFFGQGTRLTVV.

V and J are TRBV6-5 and TRBJ2-6; D ambiguous. V was shortened by 8 bases and J by 0 bases, with 5 bases between the two germline ends. The length of the CDR3 is 13 residues. From germline, CDR1 is MNHEY and CDR2 SVGAGI. CDR3 protein: CASLPSGANVLTF. The CDR3 DNA reads TGTGCCAGCCTCCCCTCTGGGGCCAACGTCCTGACTTTC.

Concerning this clone itself: The germline gene is not matched at one end of the junction; a read error may be the cause. The chain links TRBV28 to TRBJ2-1; maybe TRBD2 (5 bases). The germline CDR1 and CDR2 sequences are MDHEN and SYDVKM. The CDR3 spans 12 residues. CDR3 region: CASSQNPPGSLF. CDR3 nucleotides: TGTGCCAGCAGTCAAAACCCACCGGGATCTCTCTTC.

CDR3 nucleotide sequence: TGTGCCAGCATCGCGGGACAGACATCCTATGGCTACACCTTC. Protein product: CASIAGQTSYGYTF. This sequence joins TRBV6-6 and TRBJ1-2; 7 nucleotides agree with TRBD1. After removal of 7 bases from V and 4 bases from J, the junction contained 9 bases not matched to a gene. Germline V gene data show CDR1 as MNHNY and CDR2 as SVGAGI (reference sequence). This CDR3 has 14 residues.

The chain couples TRBV21-1 to TRBJ2-6; the table's D call, TRBD1, was not checked against the DNA. TRBV21-1 is designated a pseudogene. The CDR3 spans 23 residues. Written as DNA, the CDR3 is TGTGCCAGCAGCAACTACGAAAGGGGGGGACAGGGCATTTTTTGGTCTGGGGCCAACGTCCTGACTTTC. Residues: CASSNYERGGQGIFWSGANVLTF.

The chain joins TRBV7-9 to TRBJ2-2; 7 bases match TRBD1. The CDR3 consists of 14 residues. Per germline, CDR1 SEHNR and CDR2 FQNEAQ (reference sequence). Germline trimming cut 1 base from V and 5 bases from J; bases unmatched to any gene: 1. CDR3 protein: CASSLVQGTGELFF. The CDR3 DNA is TGTGCCAGCAGCTTAGTACAGGGGACCGGGGAGCTGTTTTTT.

This clone was found a few times. The chain employs TRBV2 and TRBJ2-1; D uncertain. The germline CDR1 and CDR2 sequences are SNHLY and FYNNEI. There are 13 residues in the CDR3. V lost 4 bases to trimming and J lost 8 bases, with 12 bases between them. The CDR3 loop reads CASSGLLVDEQFF. For the CDR3, the DNA is TGTGCCAGCAGTGGACTCCTTGTTGATGAGCAGTTCTTC. Complete variable domain (other parts from reference TRBV2 and TRBJ2-1): EPEVTQTPSHQVTQMGQEVILRCVPISNHLYFYWYRQILGQKVEFLVSFYNNEISEKSEIFDDQFSVERPDGSNFTLKIRSTKLEDSAMYFCASSGLLVDEQFFGPGTRLTVL.

Only a few counts were recorded for this clone. The chain combines TRBV4-3 with TRBJ1-3; the match to TRBD1 covers 10 bases. Germline V gives CDR1 LGHNA, CDR2 YSLEER. The length of the CDR3 is 15 residues. V was clipped by 4 bases and J by 2 bases; unmatched bases: 2. DNA of the CDR3: TGCGCCAGCAGCCTCGGGACAGGGGCTGGAAACACCATATATTTT. This translates into CASSLGTGAGNTIYF.

The rearrangement uses TRBV19 and TRBJ2-7; TRBD1 matches at 12 bases. The CDR3 is 15 residues long. J was trimmed by 2 bases and V by 5 bases; bases with no gene match: 4. Germline lookup yields CDR1 LNHDA and CDR2 SQIVND (reference sequence). CDR3 sequence reads: CASSLRDRGPYEQYF. The DNA of the CDR3 is TGTGCCAGTAGTCTCCGGGACAGGGGGCCCTACGAGCAGTACTTC.

This sequence joins TRBV28 and TRBJ2-7, with D perhaps matching TRBD2 (6 bases). Deletions cut 4 bases from V and 0 bases from J, with 19 bases between. Per germline, CDR1 MDHEN and CDR2 SYDVKM. The CDR3 runs 17 residues. For the CDR3, the DNA is TGTGCCAGCAGTTCCCCCAGTCGTGGGGGGAGCTCCTACGAGCAGTACTTC. As protein: CASSSPSRGGSSYEQYF.

The rearrangement uses TRBV18 and TRBJ1-5, with a tentative D call TRBD1 (5 bases). Germline values: CDR1 KGHSH, CDR2 LQKENI. V lost 3 bases, J lost 0 bases, and 15 bases lay in between. CDR3 length equals 17 residues. The CDR3 loop reads CASSPGGGEVSNQPQHF. In nucleotides, the CDR3 is TGTGCCAGCTCACCTGGTGGAGGGGAGGTTAGCAATCAGCCCCAGCATTTT.

V usage is TRBV7-9 and J usage is TRBJ2-7, with D possibly matching TRBD1 (6 bases). Trimming removed 1 base from V and 5 bases from J, with 15 bases in between. Germline V lookup: CDR1 SEHNR, CDR2 FQNEAQ (reference sequence). The CDR3 spans 15 residues. The CDR3 is CASSLVDRRRNEQYF. For the CDR3, the DNA is TGTGCCAGCAGCTTAGTAGACAGGAGGAGGAACGAGCAGTACTTC.

The chain carries TRBV18 and TRBJ2-3; 7 nucleotides line up with TRBD1. Germline lookup yields CDR1 KGHSH and CDR2 LQKENI. The CDR3 runs 14 residues. V gave up 2 bases and J gave up 4 bases; unmatched junction bases: 3. CDR3 region: CASSPGGQADTQYF. CDR3 nucleotide sequence: TGTGCCAGCTCACCAGGCGGACAGGCAGATACGCAGTATTTT. Looking up the rest from reference TRBV18 and TRBJ2-3 gives the full variable domain: NAGVMQNPRHLVRRRGQEARLRCSPMKGHSHVYWYRQLPEEGLKFMVYLQKENIIDESGMPKERFSAEFPKEGPSILRIQQVVRGDSAAYFCASSPGGQADTQYFGPGTRLTVL.

The chain carries TRBV3-1 (or the pseudogene TRBV3-2) and TRBJ2-7; 9 nucleotides align to TRBD2. J gave up 7 bases and V 2 bases, and 3 bases lay outside the gene matches. In germline, CDR1 is LGHDT, CDR2 YNNKEL (reference sequence). The CDR3 is 13 amino acids. The CDR3 region is CASSQSGGWEQYF. As DNA, the CDR3 is TGTGCCAGCAGCCAAAGCGGGGGGTGGGAGCAGTACTTC.

The genes are TRBV5-4 and TRBJ2-2, with 8 nucleotides matching TRBD2. Germline assignment: CDR1 SGHNT and CDR2 YYREEE (reference sequence). The CDR3 sequence is 16 residues long. V gave up 0 bases and J gave up 5 bases; unmatched junction bases: 6. The CDR3: CASSLGPGLVTGELFF. In nucleotides, the CDR3 is TGTGCCAGCAGCTTGGGACCGGGACTAGTGACCGGGGAGCTGTTTTTT.

The rearrangement uses TRBV5-1 and TRBJ1-3; 7 positions agree with TRBD1. Trimming at V came to 3 bases and at J to 3 bases, leaving 12 bases not matched to a gene. The germline CDR1 and CDR2 sequences are SGHRS and YFSETQ. CDR3 length equals 17 residues. In DNA form, the CDR3 reads TGCGCCAGCAGCTATCCCCGTCCAGGGGGTGGTGGAAACACCATATATTTT. This translates into CASSYPRPGGGGNTIYF.

This clone appeared a few times. V is TRBV29-1 and J is TRBJ1-1; 7 positions agree with TRBD1. Germline CDR1 is SQVTM and CDR2 is ANQGSEA. Unmatched junction bases numbered 6, after V lost 6 bases and J lost 2 bases. The CDR3 consists of 13 residues. This CDR3 reads CSVRRTGNTEAFF. In nucleotides, the CDR3 is TGCAGCGTAAGAAGGACAGGCAACACTGAAGCTTTCTTT.

This chain connects TRBV6-1 to TRBJ1-5; possible D gene TRBD1, 5 bases. V lost 7 bases and J lost 4, with 11 bases in between. The CDR3 runs 13 residues. Germline V CDR1 and CDR2: MNHNS, SASEGT. Written as DNA, the CDR3 is TGTGCCAGCACCACAGGATTTAATCAGCCCCAGCATTTT. It is translated as CASTTGFNQPQHF.

The chain combines TRBV7-8 with TRBJ1-2, with D possibly being TRBD1 (6 bases). The CDR3 extends over 17 amino acids. The germline CDR1 and CDR2 sequences are SGHVS and FQNEAQ. The V end lost 0 bases, the J end lost 3 bases, and 17 bases lay between the germline ends. CDR3 in DNA: TGTGCCAGCAGCTTAGCACAAACCAGGGGTCATCACTATGGCTACACCTTC. Protein sequence: CASSLAQTRGHHYGYTF.

The chain combines TRBV27 with TRBJ1-1; 8 positions agree with TRBD1. V was pared by 3 bases and J by 5 bases, with 5 bases of the junction left unmatched. Germline assignment: CDR1 MNHEY and CDR2 SMNVEV (reference sequence). This CDR3 region has 14 residues. The CDR3 nucleotides are TGTGCCAGCAGTTTGGGCAGGGGGCATACTGAAGCTTTCTTT. It yields the protein CASSLGRGHTEAFF.

The gene calls are TRBV18 and TRBJ1-3; the D gene is possibly TRBD1 (6 bases). The germline V and J ends were trimmed by 3 bases and 2 bases, with 17 bases remaining between them. The germline V gene has CDR1 KGHSH and CDR2 LQKENI. The CDR3 length is 17 residues. CDR3 loop: CASSPEYRDRPGNTIYF. The CDR3 DNA reads TGTGCCAGCTCACCCGAATACAGGGATCGACCTGGAAACACCATATATTTT.

The genes are TRBV9 and TRBJ2-2, with D perhaps matching TRBD2 (5 bases). V gave up 7 bases and J gave up 1 base, with 11 bases separating them. The length of the CDR3 is 14 residues. From germline, CDR1 is SGDLS and CDR2 YYNGEE. CDR3 protein: CASSRGRNTGELFF. The CDR3 DNA follows: TGTGCCAGCTCACGTGGGAGGAACACCGGGGAGCTGTTTTTT.